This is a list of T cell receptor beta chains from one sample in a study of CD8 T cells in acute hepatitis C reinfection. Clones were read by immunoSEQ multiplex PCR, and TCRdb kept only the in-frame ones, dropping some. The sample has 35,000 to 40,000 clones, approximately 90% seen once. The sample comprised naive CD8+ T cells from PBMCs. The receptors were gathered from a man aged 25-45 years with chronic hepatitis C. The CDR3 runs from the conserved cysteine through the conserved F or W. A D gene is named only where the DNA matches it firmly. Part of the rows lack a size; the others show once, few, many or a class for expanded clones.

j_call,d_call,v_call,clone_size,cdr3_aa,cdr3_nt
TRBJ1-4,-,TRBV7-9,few,CASRVGEKLFF,TGTGCCAGCAGGGTTGGAGAAAAACTGTTTTTT
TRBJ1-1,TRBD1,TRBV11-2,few,CASSPGTGDTEAFF,TGTGCCAGCAGCCCTGGGACAGGGGACACTGAAGCTTTCTTT
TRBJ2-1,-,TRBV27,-,CASSFTVASLPIF,TGTGCCAGCAGTTTTACCGTCGCTAGCCTTCCCATCTTC
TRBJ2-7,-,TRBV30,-,CAWSVGQTYEQYF,TGTGCCTGGAGTGTAGGCCAGACCTACGAGCAGTACTTC
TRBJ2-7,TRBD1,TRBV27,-,CASSSRAGGIYEQYF,TGTGCCAGCAGTTCGAGGGCAGGGGGAATATACGAGCAGTACTTC
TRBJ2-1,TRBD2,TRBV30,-,CAWSVRAGGKRNEQFF,TGTGCCTGGAGTGTGAGGGCGGGAGGGAAGCGCAATGAGCAGTTCTTC
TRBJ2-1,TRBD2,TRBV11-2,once,CASSFGLAGLYLSEQFF,TGTGCCAGCAGCTTCGGACTAGCGGGATTATATCTCAGCGAGCAGTTCTTC
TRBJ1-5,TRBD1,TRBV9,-,CASSEQGGNQPQHF,TGTGCCAGCAGTGAACAGGGGGGGAATCAGCCCCAGCATTTT
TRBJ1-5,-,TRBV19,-,CASSMLRVDQPQHF,TGTGCCAGTAGTATGCTGAGAGTGGATCAGCCCCAGCATTTT
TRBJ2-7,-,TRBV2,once,CASKGQAYEQYF,TGTGCCAGCAAGGGACAAGCCTACGAGCAGTACTTC
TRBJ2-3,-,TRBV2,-,CASSGAFIGDTQYF,TGTGCCAGCAGTGGGGCATTCATCGGAGATACGCAGTATTTT
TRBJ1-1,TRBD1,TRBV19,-,CASSMGGDRLTEAFF,TGTGCCAGTAGTATGGGAGGGGACAGGTTAACTGAAGCTTTCTTT
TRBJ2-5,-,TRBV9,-,CASSVEYSGETQYF,TGTGCCAGCAGCGTAGAATACAGTGGAGAGACCCAGTACTTC
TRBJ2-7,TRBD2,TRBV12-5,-,CASGLDPRLADPYEQYF,TGTGCTAGTGGCCTGGACCCAAGACTAGCGGATCCCTACGAGCAGTACTTC